There are a few counts of the clone carrying this TCR beta chain. V shed 6 bases and J 2 bases; nucleotides not matched to a gene: 9. CDR3 length: 15 amino acids. This sample is part of a study of patients and donors after allogeneic stem cell transplantation. TCRdb used MiXCR to reprocess the RT-PCR reads, holding one entry per CDR3 protein. The sample records roughly 200,000 distinct CDR3 sequences, about 37% being singletons. The clonotype comes from a human donor who was either an allogeneic HSCT recipient or a stem cell or donor lymphocyte infusion donor (not recorded which). It is not recorded whose cells these are; they may come from a transplant donor. The sample consisted of blood, either unsorted or a sorted T cell fraction (not recorded which). V is TRBV12-3 or TRBV12-4 and J is TRBJ1-1, with 7 positions matching TRBD1. CDR3 in amino acids: CASSNLRDRNTEAFF. The CDR3 DNA follows: TGTGCCAGCAGCAACCTCCGGGACAGAAACACTGAAGCTTTCTTT.